Below, 26 T cell receptor beta chains from the same sample are listed, as sequenced in a study of cytomegalovirus exposure and HLA in healthy donors. Amplification used 60 Vbeta primers and 13 Jbeta primers. Using immunoSEQ multiplex PCR, the repertoire was profiled, and TCRdb retains in-frame clones only, with some absent. This sample yields fewer than 150,000 clones, of which around 85% are seen a single time; approximately 6.4% belongs to the top ten. Sequencing was performed on PBMCs. The receptors stem from a woman aged 25 to 45 in good health and CMV-seropositive.

This chain connects TRBV4-1 to TRBJ2-2, with TRBD2 matching 12 bases. CDR3 length: 18 amino acids. CDR1 is MGHRA, CDR2 YSYEKL, per germline. V was clipped by 0 bases and J by 1 base; unmatched bases: 3. This CDR3 reads CASSQDPGLAGNTGELFF. CDR3 nucleotides: TGCGCCAGCAGCCAAGACCCGGGACTAGCGGGGAACACCGGGGAGCTGTTTTTT.

The rearrangement uses TRBV6-5 and TRBJ2-2; possibly TRBD1 for D (6 bases). The V end was cut by 10 bases, the J end by 5 bases, with 11 bases between. Germline loops: CDR1 MNHEY, CDR2 SVGAGI. There are 12 residues in the CDR3. The DNA of the CDR3 is TGTGCCATTCCAAGGGGGACCGGGGAGCTGTTTTTT. It yields the protein CAIPRGTGELFF.

The chain combines TRBV9 with TRBJ2-1, with 9 positions matching TRBD2. From germline, CDR1 is SGDLS and CDR2 YYNGEE. This CDR3 is built from 16 residues. The junction had 11 bases not matched to a gene; V was cut back by 0 bases and J by 10 bases. CDR3 bases: TGTGCCAGCAGCGTAGCGGTGATTAGCGGGAGTGGGGAGCAGTTCTTC. Its protein product is CASSVAVISGSGEQFF.

The chain joins TRBV9 to TRBJ2-5, with TRBD2 matching over 13 bases. The length of the CDR3 is 15 residues. Germline-derived CDR1 and CDR2 are SGDLS and YYNGEE. V shed 3 bases, J shed 5 bases, and the junction held 4 bases outside the gene matches. The CDR3 DNA reads as TGTGCCAGCAGCGCAACTAGCGGGAGGGAGGAGACCCAGTACTTC. As protein: CASSATSGREETQYF.

The V gene is TRBV30, the J gene TRBJ1-5, with TRBD1 identical over 7 bases. Germline CDR1 GTSNPN, CDR2 SVGIG (reference sequence). V was pared by 3 bases and J by 5 bases, with 16 bases of the junction left unmatched. This CDR3 has 17 residues. The CDR3 DNA sequence: TGTGCCTGGAGCGCTACTACAGGGGTAGCCTACGATCAGCCCCAGCATTTT. Its translation is CAWSATTGVAYDQPQHF.

The rearrangement uses TRBV2 and TRBJ2-3, with D possibly matching TRBD1 (6 bases). CDR1 is SNHLY and CDR2 is FYNNEI in the germline V gene. The CDR3 has 15 amino acids. The V gene lost 4 bases and the J gene lost 1 base, with 12 bases spanning the gap. The CDR3 bases are TGTGCCAGCAGTGGGCAGGGGAAGGGCACAGATACGCAGTATTTT. It is translated as CASSGQGKGTDTQYF.

This chain uses TRBV27 with TRBJ1-4; D remains ambiguous. CDR1 is MNHEY and CDR2 is SMNVEV in the germline V gene (reference sequence). The CDR3 totals 16 residues. Trimming took off 1 base at V and 4 bases at J, with 13 bases between the two ends. The CDR3 is CASSLFSLGVNEKLFF. The CDR3 nucleotides read TGTGCCAGCAGTTTATTCAGTTTAGGAGTTAATGAAAAACTGTTTTTT.

This clone has only a few counts. This sequence joins TRBV4-2 and TRBJ1-1; D perhaps matches TRBD1 (6 bases). V shed 0 bases and J shed 1 base, with 9 bases lying between them. Germline V gene sequence: CDR1 LGHNA, CDR2 YNFKEQ. The CDR3 covers 15 residues. This CDR3 is CASSQEGGGNTEAFF. CDR3 sequence (DNA): TGTGCCAGCAGCCAAGAAGGGGGGGGGAACACTGAAGCTTTCTTT.

The V gene is TRBV28, the J gene TRBJ1-2, with 7 bases lining up with TRBD1. Germline CDR1 reads MDHEN; CDR2 reads SYDVKM. Trimming cost V 4 bases and J 5 bases; bases outside gene matches: 10. The CDR3 covers 15 residues. CDR3 amino acids: CASSSSGGPIYGYTF. CDR3 DNA sequence: TGTGCCAGCAGTTCCTCAGGGGGACCTATATATGGCTACACCTTC.

The chain couples TRBV6-4 to TRBJ2-1; maybe TRBD1 (5 bases). CDR1 and CDR2 (germline): MRHNA, SNTAGT. V was trimmed by 3 bases and J by 7 bases, leaving 19 bases between them. The CDR3 is made up of 16 amino acids. The CDR3 DNA sequence: TGTGCCAGCAGTGAAGAGGATCGGCCAGGGTTAAATGAGCAGTTCTTC. Protein sequence: CASSEEDRPGLNEQFF.

V and J are TRBV30 and TRBJ2-3; 13 bases map to TRBD2. V lost 8 bases and J lost 6; bases outside the gene matches: 5. There are 13 residues in the CDR3. From germline, CDR1 is GTSNPN and CDR2 SVGIG (reference sequence). The CDR3 loop is CAGTSGGADTQYF. CDR3 sequence (DNA): TGTGCCGGCACTAGCGGGGGGGCGGATACGCAGTATTTT.

The V gene is TRBV18, the J gene TRBJ2-1; D is perhaps TRBD2 (5 bases). The germline V and J ends were trimmed by 0 bases and 0 bases, with 9 bases remaining between them. Germline assignment: CDR1 KGHSH and CDR2 LQKENI. This CDR3 has 16 residues. CDR3 DNA sequence: TGTGCCAGCTCACCACCGGTGGGGAGCTCCTACAATGAGCAGTTCTTC. It is translated as CASSPPVGSSYNEQFF.

This clone has a single count. The V gene is TRBV4-1, the J gene TRBJ2-7, with 11 bases matching TRBD2. V lost 2 bases and J lost 5; bases outside the gene matches: 5. The CDR3 length is 15 residues. Germline V gene sequence: CDR1 MGHRA, CDR2 YSYEKL. The CDR3 DNA follows: TGCGCCAGCAGCCAAATAGCGGGGGGGTTCAACGAGCAGTACTTC. Amino acids: CASSQIAGGFNEQYF.

V is TRBV25-1 and J is TRBJ2-7, with no clear D. Germline CDR1 is MGHDK and CDR2 is SYGVNS. The CDR3 runs to 11 residues. The V end lost 4 bases, the J end lost 3 bases, and 4 bases lay between the germline ends. The CDR3: CASSVNYEQYF. The CDR3 coding sequence is TGTGCCAGCAGTGTTAACTACGAGCAGTACTTC.

The chain combines TRBV9 with TRBJ2-1, with 13 positions matching TRBD2. CDR3 length: 16 amino acids. V was pared by 3 bases and J by 6 bases, with 6 bases of the junction left unmatched. The germline CDR1 and CDR2 sequences are SGDLS and YYNGEE. Here the CDR3 DNA reads TGTGCCAGCAGCGCCCTGACTAGCGGGGGGACCAATGAGCAGTTCTTC. Its translation: CASSALTSGGTNEQFF.

The gene calls are TRBV18 and TRBJ2-1; 11 bases are shared with TRBD2. V was pared by 6 bases and J by 4 bases, with 5 bases of the junction left unmatched. CDR1 and CDR2 from the germline V gene are KGHSH and LQKENI. The CDR3 is 15 amino acids. CDR3 region: CASSLLAGAYNEQFF. The CDR3 DNA follows: TGTGCCAGCTCCTTACTAGCGGGAGCGTACAATGAGCAGTTCTTC.

The chain recombines TRBV28 with TRBJ2-5; TRBD2 matches 7 bases. Trimming removed 3 bases from V and 2 bases from J; junction bases left unmatched: 3. This CDR3 has 14 residues. Germline V gives CDR1 MDHEN, CDR2 SYDVKM. The CDR3 reads CASSLWRGQETQYF. For the CDR3, the DNA is TGTGCCAGCAGTTTGTGGCGGGGGCAAGAGACCCAGTACTTC.

The chain employs TRBV29-1 and TRBJ2-1; D gene unclear. Trimming pared 4 bases from V and 8 bases from J, leaving 3 bases between. Germline lookup yields CDR1 SQVTM and CDR2 ANQGSEA. The CDR3 contains 9 residues. For the CDR3, the DNA is TGCAGCGTTGGGCATGAGCAGTTCTTC. Translation gives CSVGHEQFF.

V and J are TRBV2 and TRBJ1-1, with 7 bases identical to TRBD1. The V and J ends lost 8 bases and 4 bases, in that order; junction bases with no gene match: 10. Germline V CDR1 and CDR2: SNHLY, FYNNEI. This CDR3 has 14 amino acids. CDR3 nucleotide sequence: TGTGCCAGCGGCAGACAGGGTTCGGGCACTGAAGCTTTCTTT. Its translation: CASGRQGSGTEAFF.

The V and J genes are TRBV6-5 and TRBJ2-1; 11 bases are shared with TRBD2. This CDR3 is 15 amino acids long. Losses at the gene ends were 6 bases for V and 4 bases for J; bases not matched to a gene: 5. The germline V gene encodes CDR1 MNHEY and CDR2 SVGAGI. For the CDR3, the DNA is TGTGCCAGCAGAGATAGCGGGGGGGCATACAATGAGCAGTTCTTC. Translation gives CASRDSGGAYNEQFF.

The chain recombines TRBV27 with TRBJ2-2; weak D call: TRBD2 (6 bases). This CDR3 has 14 residues. Germline V gene lookup returns CDR1 MNHEY and CDR2 SMNVEV (reference sequence). V was clipped by 1 base and J by 4 bases, with 7 bases between them. CDR3 nucleotide sequence: TGTGCCAGCAGTTTATTGGGGGGCACCGGGGAGCTGTTTTTT. It codes for CASSLLGGTGELFF.

V and J are TRBV28 and TRBJ1-3; D perhaps matches TRBD1 (5 bases). The V and J ends lost 5 bases and 0 bases respectively, with 8 bases between them. Germline V gene lookup returns CDR1 MDHEN and CDR2 SYDVKM. The CDR3 is made up of 14 amino acids. CDR3 nucleotide sequence: TGTGCCAGCAGTCGACAGTCCTCTGGAAACACCATATATTTT. Translating gives CASSRQSSGNTIYF.

The rearrangement links TRBV20-1 to TRBJ2-7, with TRBD1 matching over 7 bases. This CDR3 has 11 amino acids. In germline, CDR1 is DFQATT, CDR2 SNEGSKA (reference sequence). The CDR3 spells CRALRGHEQYF. CDR3 sequence (DNA): TGCAGGGCCCTGAGGGGGCATGAGCAGTACTTC.

This chain connects TRBV9 to TRBJ2-1; 11 bases fit TRBD2. The junction had 4 bases not matched to a gene; V was cut back by 4 bases and J by 4 bases. Looked up from germline, CDR1 is SGDLS and CDR2 is YYNGEE. The length of the CDR3 is 15 residues. CDR3 in DNA: TGTGCCAGCAGCACCTTAGCGGGGGGGTACAATGAGCAGTTCTTC. It specifies CASSTLAGGYNEQFF.

The rearrangement joins TRBV5-4 to TRBJ2-1; tentatively, D is TRBD1 (6 bases). The CDR3 loop spans 16 amino acids. Germline V gene data show CDR1 as SGHNT and CDR2 as YYREEE (reference sequence). Between the trimmed V and J ends, which lost 6 bases and 2 bases, there was a span of 18 bases. The CDR3 spells CASTPGGTPAYNEQFF. The CDR3 DNA reads as TGTGCCAGCACCCCGGGTGGGACACCAGCCTACAATGAGCAGTTCTTC.

This chain links TRBV27 with TRBJ2-5; tentative D call: TRBD1 (5 bases). The CDR3 has 15 amino acids. CDR1 is MNHEY, CDR2 SMNVEV, per germline (reference sequence). V dropped 6 bases and J dropped 4 bases, with 18 bases sitting between them. This CDR3 reads CASSSPGVRGETQYF. CDR3 DNA: TGTGCCAGCAGCTCCCCCGGCGTAAGGGGAGAGACCCAGTACTTC.